These 26 T cell receptor beta chains share one sample of origin, sequenced in a study of T cells in Graves' hyperthyroidism and ophthalmopathy. RNA transcripts were the template for amplifying TCR beta CDR3 regions. First-round RT-PCR of the TCR CDR3 relied on the HTBI primer set. TCRdb processed the multiplex PCR reads anew with MiXCR; each CDR3 protein has one entry. The sample lists 700,000 to 950,000 distinct CDR3 sequences, just over 35% occurring once. Sequencing used blood. These TCRs come from a woman aged 35 to 49 with Graves' hyperthyroidism.

This CDR3 reads CASSLIPGGLEKTQYF. In DNA, the CDR3 is TGTGCCAGCAGCTTGATACCCGGGGGTTTAGAGAAGACCCAGTACTTC. The chain employs TRBV5-6 and TRBJ2-5, with D possibly matching TRBD2 (6 bases). Trimming pared 1 base from V and 6 bases from J, leaving 19 bases between. This CDR3 is 16 amino acids long. Germline V lookup: CDR1 SGHDT, CDR2 YYEEEE. The complete variable domain, with remaining parts taken from reference TRBV5-6 and TRBJ2-5, reads DAGVTQSPTHLIKTRGQQVTLRCSPKSGHDTVSWYQQALGQGPQFIFQYYEEEERQRGNFPDRFSGHQFPNYSSELNVNALLLGDSALYLCASSLIPGGLEKTQYFGPGTRLLVL.

The V and J genes are TRBV13 and TRBJ2-7, with D tentatively TRBD2 (6 bases). The CDR3 length is 16 residues. The germline V gene has CDR1 PRHDT and CDR2 FYEKMQ (reference sequence). V lost 1 base to trimming and J lost 7 bases, with 20 bases between them. As DNA, the CDR3 is TGTGCCAGCAGCTTAGTGCGGGACGGGCCCCCTGCAGAGCAGTACTTC. It codes for CASSLVRDGPPAEQYF.

The chain couples TRBV4-1 to TRBJ1-6, with D possibly being TRBD1 (6 bases). The V end was cut by 4 bases, the J end by 12 bases, with 13 bases between. The CDR3 spans 13 residues. Per germline, CDR1 MGHRA and CDR2 YSYEKL. DNA of the CDR3: TGCGCCAGCAGCCCCACAGGGCATAGACCCCTCCACTTT. It translates to CASSPTGHRPLHF.

The chain recombines TRBV28 with TRBJ2-7, with a tentative D call TRBD1 (5 bases). Germline CDR1 and CDR2: MDHEN and SYDVKM. CDR3 length: 15 residues. Trimming removed 5 bases from V and 2 bases from J, with 16 bases in between. CDR3 coding DNA: TGTGCCAGCAGTGGGAACAGGTTCGCGACCTACGAGCAGTACTTC. Encoded protein: CASSGNRFATYEQYF.

This chain joins TRBV10-3 and TRBJ2-7; D may be TRBD1 (5 bases). The CDR3 spans 14 residues. Germline V gene data show CDR1 as ENHRY and CDR2 as SYGVKD. V was pared by 2 bases and J by 4 bases, with 12 bases between. CDR3 protein: CAISEGADGYEQYF. DNA of the CDR3: TGTGCCATCAGTGAGGGGGCGGACGGGTACGAGCAGTACTTC.

The rearrangement links TRBV12-3 or TRBV12-4 to TRBJ1-6; maybe TRBD1 (6 bases). V dropped 5 bases and J dropped 7 bases, with 12 bases sitting between them. This CDR3 contains 14 residues. CDR3 amino acids: CASSRTARNSPLHF. The CDR3 DNA reads TGTGCCAGCAGTCGGACAGCCCGAAATTCACCCCTCCACTTT.

The V and J genes are TRBV9 and TRBJ2-5; D uncertain. With 5 bases removed from V and 0 bases from J, the gap between germline ends came to 11 bases. Germline CDR1 SGDLS, CDR2 YYNGEE. The CDR3 sequence is 14 residues long. The DNA of the CDR3 is TGTGCCAGCAGTCCCCCAGCAAACCAAGAGACCCAGTACTTC. Translated: CASSPPANQETQYF. Complete variable domain (other parts from reference TRBV9 and TRBJ2-5): DSGVTQTPKHLITATGQRVTLRCSPRSGDLSVYWYQQSLDQGLQFLIQYYNGEERAKGNILERFSAQQFPDLHSELNLSSLELGDSALYFCASSPPANQETQYFGPGTRLLVL.

This clonotype was counted at least ten times. This chain links TRBV3-1 with TRBJ2-6; D gene ambiguous. The CDR3 covers 16 residues. V was clipped by 2 bases and J by 1 base, with 9 bases between them. Germline CDR1 LGHDT, CDR2 YNNKEL (reference sequence). CDR3 DNA: TGTGCCAGCAGCCAACCGGACCAGTCTGGGGCCAACGTCCTGACTTTC. It is translated as CASSQPDQSGANVLTF.

The rearrangement links TRBV7-2 to TRBJ2-2, with 12 positions matching TRBD1. CDR3 size: 16 residues. V lost 6 bases and J lost 6; bases outside the gene matches: 8. Germline CDR1 reads SGHTA; CDR2 reads FQGNSA. Here the CDR3 DNA reads TGTGCCAGCAGACCACCGGGACAGGGGGCGTCCGGGGAGCTGTTTTTT. Translated: CASRPPGQGASGELFF.

This clonotype was recorded at least ten times. The chain couples TRBV5-8 to TRBJ1-5; D unclear. The CDR3 extends over 13 amino acids. The V end lost 6 bases, the J end lost 2 bases, and 9 bases lay between the germline ends. Looked up from germline, CDR1 is SGHTS and CDR2 is YDEGEE. The DNA of the CDR3 is TGTGCCAGCAACCATATTGGCAATCAGCCCCAGCATTTT. Translated, it gives CASNHIGNQPQHF.

In regard to this clonotype: Sequence at one end of the junction differs from germline and may be a read error. The chain is built from TRBV10-1 and TRBJ2-3; D is ambiguous. Looked up from germline, CDR1 is WNHNN and CDR2 is SYGVQD (reference sequence). CDR3 length equals 15 residues. The CDR3 sequence is CASGEQQSGTDTQYF. The CDR3 DNA sequence: TGCGCCAGCGGTGAACAGCAGTCGGGCACAGATACGCAGTATTTT.

This clonotype was picked up many times. The chain uses TRBV19 and TRBJ1-1; possibly TRBD1 for D (5 bases). Germline V gene lookup returns CDR1 LNHDA and CDR2 SQIVND (reference sequence). V was trimmed by 6 bases and J by 0 bases, leaving 11 bases between them. The CDR3 has 14 amino acids. The CDR3 DNA follows: TGTGCCAGTAGCCAGGACACCCTGAACACTGAAGCTTTCTTT. Translation: CASSQDTLNTEAFF.

In its sample, this clonotype was seen many times. The J gene is TRBJ1-6, the V gene TRBV7-8; 9 bases agree with TRBD1. Germline V gene lookup returns CDR1 SGHVS and CDR2 FQNEAQ. This CDR3 spans 14 amino acids. Trimming took 4 bases from V and 12 from J; bases not matched to a gene: 7. The CDR3 protein is CASSSGTGSGPLHF. The CDR3 coding sequence is TGTGCCAGCAGCTCTGGGACAGGGTCGGGACCCCTCCACTTT.

This clonotype has more than one count but fewer than ten. This chain joins TRBV5-6 and TRBJ1-5; 7 bases match TRBD1. The V gene's germline CDR1 is SGHDT and CDR2 YYEEEE. Unmatched junction bases numbered 6, after V lost 0 bases and J lost 6 bases. The CDR3 contains 15 residues. CDR3 in amino acids: CASSLGQGFSQPQHF. The CDR3 nucleotides are TGTGCCAGCAGCTTGGGACAGGGCTTCAGTCAGCCCCAGCATTTT.

This clonotype came up a few times. V usage is TRBV4-3 and J usage is TRBJ1-6; 8 bases map to TRBD1. The trim removed 1 base at V and 9 bases at J, leaving 5 bases unmatched. This CDR3 is 15 amino acids long. Germline CDR1 reads LGHNA; CDR2 reads YSLEER. CDR3 region: CASSQGTGFISPLHF. The CDR3 DNA sequence: TGCGCCAGCAGCCAAGGGACAGGGTTCATTTCACCCCTCCACTTT.

This chain connects TRBV6-5 to TRBJ1-5, with no clear D. The germline CDR1 and CDR2 sequences are MNHEY and SVGAGI. CDR3 length: 10 amino acids. Trimming shortened V by 8 bases and J by 5 bases, and 4 bases separated the two germline ends. CDR3 loop: CASGYQPQHF. The CDR3 DNA reads TGTGCCAGCGGATATCAGCCCCAGCATTTT.

This clonotype was detected ten times or more. This chain uses TRBV7-2 with TRBJ1-5; no definite D call. This CDR3 region has 13 residues. V shed 3 bases and J shed 8 bases, with 11 bases lying between them. The germline gives CDR1 SGHTA, CDR2 FQGNSA. This CDR3 reads CASSLWVMEPQHF. For the CDR3, the DNA is TGTGCCAGCAGCTTGTGGGTTATGGAGCCCCAGCATTTT.

This clonotype showed up many times. V usage is TRBV27 and J usage is TRBJ2-7, with D uncertain. From germline, CDR1 is MNHEY and CDR2 SMNVEV (reference sequence). V was clipped by 3 bases and J by 3 bases, with 9 bases between them. CDR3 length: 13 residues. As DNA, the CDR3 is TGTGCCAGCAGTTTTGGGGTAGGCTACGAGCAGTACTTC. Protein: CASSFGVGYEQYF.

This clonotype was picked up a small number of times. This chain connects TRBV13 to TRBJ1-2; TRBD1 might be the D (6 bases). This CDR3 has 11 amino acids. Germline V gene lookup returns CDR1 PRHDT and CDR2 FYEKMQ (reference sequence). CDR3 sequence: CGTEQGYGYTF. In nucleotides, the CDR3 is TGTGGCACGGAACAGGGCTATGGCTACACCTTC.

The gene calls are TRBV14 and TRBJ2-7; 7 nucleotides agree with TRBD2. The junction had 10 bases not matched to a gene; V was cut back by 1 base and J by 4 bases. CDR1 is SGHDN and CDR2 is FVKESK in the germline V gene. The CDR3 is made up of 16 amino acids. CDR3 DNA: TGTGCCAGCAGCCAAGTGGGTTCAGCGGGGCTGTACGAGCAGTACTTC. Translating it yields CASSQVGSAGLYEQYF.

Points on this clonotype: Relative to the germline gene, one junction end is altered; a read error may explain this. The CDR3: CASSLRYSEQCF. CDR3 coding DNA: TGTGCCAGCAGTCTAAGATATAGCGAGCAGTGCTTC. The V call is TRBV12-3 or TRBV12-4, the J call TRBJ2-7; D is perhaps TRBD2 (5 bases). The CDR3 has 12 amino acids.

Regarding this clonotype: The junction departs from germline at one end; a sequencing error may be responsible. The rearrangement joins TRBV19 to TRBJ1-1, with D possibly matching TRBD1 (6 bases). The germline V gene encodes CDR1 LNHDA and CDR2 SQIVND (reference sequence). CDR3 length equals 12 residues. The CDR3 reads CASSTGNTEALF. In DNA, the CDR3 is TGTGCCAGTTCAACAGGGAACACTGAAGCTCTCTTT.

The chain uses TRBV6-6 and TRBJ2-7; D may correspond to TRBD1 or TRBD2 (6 bases each). CDR1 and CDR2 (germline): MNHNY, SVGAGI (reference sequence). Trimming removed 5 bases at V and 2 bases at J, with 16 bases between. The CDR3 consists of 15 residues. CDR3 loop: CASSPTGPGAYEQYF. The CDR3 DNA reads as TGTGCCAGCAGTCCCACAGGGCCGGGGGCCTACGAGCAGTACTTC.

The rearrangement joins TRBV10-3 to TRBJ1-1; 10 nucleotides align to TRBD1. The ends lost 9 bases at V and 5 bases at J; junction bases unmatched: 6. CDR3 length: 13 residues. CDR1 and CDR2 from the germline V gene are ENHRY and SYGVKD. CDR3: CAIADRGNTEAFF. The CDR3 DNA follows: TGTGCCATTGCGGACAGGGGGAATACTGAAGCTTTCTTT.

The chain uses TRBV24-1 and TRBJ2-5; 7 positions match TRBD1. The CDR3 contains 13 residues. Trimming took 4 bases from V and 6 from J; bases not matched to a gene: 4. In germline, CDR1 is KGHDR, CDR2 SFDVKD. In nucleotides, the CDR3 is TGTGCCACCAGTGAGACAGGGTCGAAGACCCAGTACTTC. This gives the protein CATSETGSKTQYF.

This rearrangement joins TRBV2 to TRBJ2-4; D is ambiguous. The CDR3 runs to 15 residues. V gave up 7 bases and J gave up 0 bases, with 13 bases separating them. Germline CDR1 reads SNHLY; CDR2 reads FYNNEI. The CDR3: CASMEGFQAKNIQYF. Written as DNA, the CDR3 is TGTGCCAGCATGGAAGGGTTCCAAGCCAAAAACATTCAGTACTTC.